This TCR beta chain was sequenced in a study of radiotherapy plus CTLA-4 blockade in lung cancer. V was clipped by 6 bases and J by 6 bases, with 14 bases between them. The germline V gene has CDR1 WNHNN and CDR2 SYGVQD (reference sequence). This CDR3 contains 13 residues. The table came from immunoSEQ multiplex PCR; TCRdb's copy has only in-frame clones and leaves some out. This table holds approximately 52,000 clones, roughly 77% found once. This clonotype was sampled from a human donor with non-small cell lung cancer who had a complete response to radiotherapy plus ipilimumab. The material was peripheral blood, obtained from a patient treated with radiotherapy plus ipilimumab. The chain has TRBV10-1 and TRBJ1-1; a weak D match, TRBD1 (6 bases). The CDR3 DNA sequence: TGCGCCAGCAGCGAAACAGGGAGGGCTGAAGCTTTCTTT. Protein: CASSETGRAEAFF.